This T cell receptor beta chain was identified during a study of beta chain features in type 1 diabetes. About the study: Patient and healthy donor groups were alike in age, gender and cell yields.

The study reverse transcribed the entire isolated RNA, so it sequenced expressed TCRB transcripts. Assay: immunoSEQ multiplex PCR; the TCRdb copy retains only in-frame clones and omits some. The sample contains under 500,000 clones, 25% to 35% of which appear only once. This clone appeared a few times. A sort by CD45RO/CCR7/CD25/CD127/CD95/CD27 yielded CD4+ naive, central memory, regulatory and stem cell-like memory cells. Purity of each sorted population was above 95%. This receptor was taken from a man between 18 and 35 years old in good health. The source material was naive CD4+ T cells from blood.

CDR3 protein: CASSLDVEQFF. The CDR3 DNA sequence: TGTGCCAGCTCCCTCGATGTAGAGCAGTTCTTC. The chain links TRBV18 to TRBJ2-1, with D unclear. V gave up 6 bases and J gave up 10 bases, with 10 bases separating them. The CDR3 consists of 11 residues. Germline V gene sequence: CDR1 KGHSH, CDR2 LQKENI.